Each of the 16 T cell receptor beta chains below was sequenced from the same sample in a study of cytomegalovirus exposure and HLA in healthy donors. Vbeta (60) and Jbeta (13) primers were used in the PCR. Repertoires were generated with immunoSEQ multiplex PCR, while TCRdb's copy carries only in-frame clones and drops some. Among over 100,000 clones listed, around 74% were seen once. Sequences were obtained from PBMCs. All receptors derive from a male donor in good health and CMV-seronegative.

The rearrangement joins TRBV30 to TRBJ2-3, with 7 bases that match TRBD2. V shed 0 bases and J 3 bases; nucleotides not matched to a gene: 3. Germline loops: CDR1 GTSNPN, CDR2 SVGIG (reference sequence). The CDR3 spans 14 residues. CDR3 in DNA: TGTGCCTGGAGTGTTCTGGGGGGGACAGATACGCAGTATTTT. It yields the protein CAWSVLGGTDTQYF.

V gene TRBV15 combines with J gene TRBJ2-5, with 11 bases matching TRBD2. The CDR3 is 17 amino acids. Germline V gene sequence: CDR1 LNHNV, CDR2 YYDKDF (reference sequence). The junction had 6 bases not matched to a gene; V was cut back by 0 bases and J by 3 bases. The CDR3 nucleotides read TGTGCCACCAGCAGAGATATACCTAGCGGGGGGAAAGAGACCCAGTACTTC. Translated, it gives CATSRDIPSGGKETQYF.

This clone was seen only a few times. The DNA of the CDR3 is TGTGCCAGCAGGGGTGGACAGGCCCATGGCTACACCTTC. Translated: CASRGGQAHGYTF. The chain joins TRBV25-1 to TRBJ1-2; 7 nucleotides agree with TRBD1. The CDR3 sequence is 13 residues long. The ends lost 6 bases at V and 6 bases at J; junction bases unmatched: 7. The germline V gene has CDR1 MGHDK and CDR2 SYGVNS.

The CDR3 protein is CASSIVGTSGSYEQYF. The CDR3 DNA is TGTGCCAGTAGTATAGTAGGGACTAGCGGATCCTACGAGCAGTACTTC. This sequence joins TRBV19 and TRBJ2-7, with 11 positions matching TRBD2. Germline CDR1 reads LNHDA; CDR2 reads SQIVND (reference sequence). This CDR3 region has 16 residues. V dropped 1 base and J dropped 1; count of bases not matched to a gene: 3.

V gene TRBV7-2 combines with J gene TRBJ2-7, with D possibly being TRBD1 (5 bases). V was cut by 5 bases and J by 2 bases, with 13 bases left in between. The CDR3 loop spans 14 amino acids. Germline V gene lookup returns CDR1 SGHTA and CDR2 FQGNSA. The CDR3, as DNA: TGTGCCAGCAGCGACACCAGGGTCGCCTACGAGCAGTACTTC. Amino acids: CASSDTRVAYEQYF.

The chain links TRBV6-5 to TRBJ2-3, with D perhaps TRBD1 (5 bases). The germline gives CDR1 MNHEY, CDR2 SVGAGI. Trimming shortened V by 7 bases and J by 6 bases, and 17 bases separated the two germline ends. The CDR3 runs to 14 residues. The CDR3 loop reads CASKKQGIKDTQYF. For the CDR3, the DNA is TGTGCCAGCAAAAAGCAGGGTATTAAGGATACGCAGTATTTT.

This sequence joins TRBV6-5 and TRBJ1-2; no firm D call. Trimming removed 5 bases from V and 4 bases from J, with 17 bases in between. The germline gives CDR1 MNHEY, CDR2 SVGAGI. The CDR3 runs to 15 residues. The CDR3 is CASSLRTTMSYGYTF. DNA for the CDR3: TGTGCCAGCAGTCTCCGCACTACAATGTCCTATGGCTACACCTTC.

The chain uses TRBV19 and TRBJ2-7, with TRBD2 matching 9 bases. This CDR3 region has 14 residues. J gave up 0 bases and V 5 bases, and 2 bases lay outside the gene matches. The germline V gene has CDR1 LNHDA and CDR2 SQIVND (reference sequence). CDR3 DNA sequence: TGTGCCAGTAGTCCTAGCGGGACCTCCTACGAGCAGTACTTC. This gives the protein CASSPSGTSYEQYF.

The rearrangement links TRBV27 to TRBJ2-7; 11 bases align to TRBD2. V lost 7 bases to trimming and J lost 7 bases; unmatched junction nucleotides: 15. Germline V CDR1 and CDR2: MNHEY, SMNVEV (reference sequence). There are 16 residues in the CDR3. CDR3 amino acids: CASTQKETSGIGEQYF. The CDR3 DNA is TGTGCCAGCACCCAGAAGGAGACTAGCGGGATCGGGGAGCAGTACTTC.

V and J are TRBV30 and TRBJ1-1; D unresolved. The germline V gene encodes CDR1 GTSNPN and CDR2 SVGIG (reference sequence). The V end lost 3 bases, the J end lost 5 bases, and 7 bases lay between the germline ends. This CDR3 has 11 residues. The CDR3 DNA is TGTGCCTGGAGAGAGCGTACTGAAGCTTTCTTT. It is translated as CAWRERTEAFF.

The chain links TRBV11-3 to TRBJ2-2; D gene uncertain. V dropped 5 bases and J dropped 6 bases, with 16 bases sitting between them. CDR3 length equals 15 residues. Germline V CDR1 and CDR2: SGHNT, YENEEA. The CDR3 spells CASSTTSGGAGELFF. CDR3 in DNA: TGTGCCAGCAGCACGACCTCGGGTGGCGCCGGGGAGCTGTTTTTT.

The chain uses TRBV27 and TRBJ2-2; TRBD1 might be the D (5 bases). The CDR3 is 15 residues long. V was cut by 1 base and J by 3 bases, with 9 bases left in between. CDR1 and CDR2 (germline): MNHEY, SMNVEV (reference sequence). CDR3 sequence reads: CASSLWGADTGELFF. CDR3 sequence (DNA): TGTGCCAGCAGTTTATGGGGCGCGGACACCGGGGAGCTGTTTTTT.

J is TRBJ2-2 and V is TRBV19; D not resolved. The CDR3 has 15 residues. The ends were cut back, 1 base at V and 4 bases at J, with 10 bases in the middle. Germline CDR1 reads LNHDA; CDR2 reads SQIVND (reference sequence). CDR3 protein: CASSIVETATGELFF. The CDR3 bases are TGTGCCAGTAGTATAGTGGAGACTGCCACCGGGGAGCTGTTTTTT.

The rearrangement links TRBV5-3 to TRBJ2-5, with 9 positions matching TRBD2. TRBV5-3 is an open reading frame, and its role is uncertain. V lost 9 bases, J lost 5 bases, and 23 bases stayed unmatched. CDR3 length: 18 residues. CDR3 protein: CATSRPGGSSGIRETQYF. In DNA form, the CDR3 reads TGTGCCACTTCCCGCCCGGGGGGGTCTAGCGGGATCCGGGAGACCCAGTACTTC.

This clone was seen a single time. The junction departs from the called germline gene at one end, perhaps through a read error. This chain connects TRBV7-9 to TRBJ2-1; 9 positions agree with TRBD1. CDR1 and CDR2 (germline): SEHNR, FQNEAQ (reference sequence). The length of the CDR3 is 15 residues. The CDR3 is CSSSLADRGYNEQFF. The CDR3 nucleotides read TGTTCCAGCAGCTTGGCGGACAGGGGCTACAATGAGCAGTTCTTC.

This sequence joins TRBV5-1 and TRBJ1-2; 8 nucleotides agree with TRBD1. The trim removed 4 bases at V and 8 bases at J, leaving 7 bases unmatched. The CDR3 spans 13 residues. CDR1 and CDR2 (germline): SGHRS, YFSETQ. The CDR3: CASSPGTGGGYTF. The CDR3 bases are TGCGCCAGCAGCCCGGGGACAGGAGGCGGCTACACCTTC.